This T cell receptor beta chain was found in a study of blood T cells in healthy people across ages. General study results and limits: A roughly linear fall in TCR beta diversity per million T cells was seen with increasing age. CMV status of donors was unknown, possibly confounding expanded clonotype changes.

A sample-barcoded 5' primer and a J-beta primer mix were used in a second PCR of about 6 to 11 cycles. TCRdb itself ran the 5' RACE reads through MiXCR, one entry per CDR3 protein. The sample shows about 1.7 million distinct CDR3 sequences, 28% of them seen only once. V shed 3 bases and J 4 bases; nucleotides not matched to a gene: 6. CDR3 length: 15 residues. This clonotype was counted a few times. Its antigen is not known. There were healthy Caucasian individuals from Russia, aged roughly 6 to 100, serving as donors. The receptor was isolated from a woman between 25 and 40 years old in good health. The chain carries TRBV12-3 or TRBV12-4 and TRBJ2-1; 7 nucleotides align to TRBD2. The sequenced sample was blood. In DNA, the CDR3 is TGTGCCAGCAGTTTCGTCTCTAGCGGTTACAATGAGCAGTTCTTC. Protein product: CASSFVSSGYNEQFF.